What follows describes a single TCR beta chain. No antigen is known for it. Use of 60 Vbeta and 13 Jbeta primers characterized the PCR. Sequencing used immunoSEQ multiplex PCR; TCRdb keeps in-frame clones, though not all of them. The sample has roughly 130,000 clones; about 82% are singletons. Germline CDR1 and CDR2: SGHTS and YDEGEE. CDR3 size: 15 residues. Trimming pared 0 bases from V and 3 bases from J, leaving 10 bases between. These data are taken from a study of cytomegalovirus exposure and HLA in healthy donors. Study outcomes and limitations: Confirmation was obtained in vitro that a few CMV-associated chains are specific for CMV antigens.

The rearrangement uses TRBV5-8 and TRBJ1-5, with D maybe TRBD1 (6 bases). This TCR came from a boy aged 10-17 years in good health and CMV-seronegative. Sequenced material: PBMCs. The CDR3 loop reads CASSLAGQNNQPQHF. CDR3 nucleotide sequence: TGTGCCAGCAGCTTGGCTGGACAGAACAATCAGCCCCAGCATTTT.